This T cell receptor beta chain was sequenced in a study of beta chain features in type 1 diabetes. Study-wide findings and caveats: Significant though moderate, a shortening of TCRB CDR3s appeared in all four CD4+ subsets of Type 1 diabetes patients. Insertion counts at VDJ junctions were lower in type 1 diabetes patients, who also showed more deletions there.

Trimming removed 4 bases from V and 6 bases from J, with 17 bases in between. Germline CDR1 is SGHNT and CDR2 is YYREEE (reference sequence). The CDR3 is 15 residues long. cDNA synthesis used the whole RNA isolate, giving expressed TCRB sequences. The assay was immunoSEQ multiplex PCR, and TCRdb's table has in-frame clones only and misses some. The table shows 300,000 to 350,000 clones, with roughly 13% occurring only once. This clone was counted a few times. What it recognizes is unknown. The material sequenced was naive CD4+ T cells from blood. The clonotype comes from a woman aged 18 to 35 with type 1 diabetes. The chain combines TRBV5-4 with TRBJ2-4, with D perhaps matching TRBD1 (5 bases). The CDR3 nucleotides are TGTGCCAGCAGCCCTCGAACAGGCATGGGAAACATTCAGTACTTC. This gives the protein CASSPRTGMGNIQYF.